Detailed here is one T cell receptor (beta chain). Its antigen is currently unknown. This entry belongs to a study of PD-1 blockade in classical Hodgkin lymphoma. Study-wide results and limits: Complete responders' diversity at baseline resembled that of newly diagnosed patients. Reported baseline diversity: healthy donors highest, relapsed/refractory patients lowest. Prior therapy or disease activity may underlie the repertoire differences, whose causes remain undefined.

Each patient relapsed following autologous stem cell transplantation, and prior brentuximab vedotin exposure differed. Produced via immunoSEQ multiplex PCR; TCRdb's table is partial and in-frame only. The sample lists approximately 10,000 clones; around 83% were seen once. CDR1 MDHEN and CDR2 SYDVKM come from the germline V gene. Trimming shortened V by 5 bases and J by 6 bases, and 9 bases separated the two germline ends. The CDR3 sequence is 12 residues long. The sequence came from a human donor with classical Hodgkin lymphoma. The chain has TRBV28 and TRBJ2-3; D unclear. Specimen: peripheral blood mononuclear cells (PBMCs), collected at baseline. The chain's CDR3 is CASSPQEDTQYF. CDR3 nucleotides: TGTGCCAGCAGTCCCCAAGAGGATACGCAGTATTTT.